One and the same sample provided the 15 T cell receptor beta chains below, sequenced in a study of blood T cell repertoires in COVID-19. Clones were read by immunoSEQ multiplex PCR, and TCRdb kept only the in-frame ones, dropping some. The sample consists of a few hundred thousand clones, 75% to 85% of them appearing once. Sequencing used peripheral blood. Source of these receptors: a human donor in a cohort sampled during active COVID-19.

The chain links TRBV10-3 to TRBJ2-3; D call uncertain. The length of the CDR3 is 11 residues. Germline CDR1 ENHRY, CDR2 SYGVKD. The V gene lost 10 bases and the J gene lost 3 bases, with 8 bases spanning the gap. CDR3 residues: CATQETDTQYF. The CDR3 nucleotides read TGTGCCACACAAGAAACAGATACGCAGTATTTT.

This clone was observed once. The chain couples TRBV30 to TRBJ2-2; D remains unclear. V lost 7 bases to trimming and J lost 0 bases, with 9 bases between them. This CDR3 is 13 amino acids long. The germline CDR1 and CDR2 sequences are GTSNPN and SVGIG (reference sequence). The CDR3 protein is CAYPRTNTGELFF. DNA for the CDR3: TGTGCCTATCCCAGGACGAACACCGGGGAGCTGTTTTTT.

The chain is built from TRBV6-5 and TRBJ1-3; 8 nucleotides line up with TRBD1. The ends lost 6 bases at V and 6 bases at J; junction bases unmatched: 10. CDR1 and CDR2 from the germline V gene are MNHEY and SVGAGI. There are 15 residues in the CDR3. The CDR3 DNA sequence: TGTGCCAGCAGACCAGACAGGGGAGGGATAAACACCATATATTTT. Residues: CASRPDRGGINTIYF.

This clone was seen a single time. The V gene is TRBV5-6, the J gene TRBJ1-3; D is unresolved. Trimming removed 4 bases at V and 3 bases at J, with 11 bases between. The CDR3 runs to 14 residues. Germline lookup yields CDR1 SGHDT and CDR2 YYEEEE. CDR3 DNA sequence: TGTGCCAGCAGCCCTACAGATTATGGAAACACCATATATTTT. Its protein product is CASSPTDYGNTIYF.

V gene TRBV6-1 combines with J gene TRBJ1-6; possible D gene TRBD1, 6 bases. CDR1 and CDR2 (germline): MNHNS, SASEGT. CDR3 length: 16 residues. V was pared by 3 bases and J by 4 bases, with 13 bases between. The CDR3 protein is CASSDWGGQYNSPLHF. The DNA for the CDR3 is TGTGCCAGCAGTGACTGGGGGGGCCAATATAATTCACCCCTCCACTTT.

Here the CDR3 reads CASRPEGGTEAFF. The CDR3 coding sequence is TGTGCCAGCAGGCCGGAGGGCGGCACTGAAGCTTTCTTT. The V and J genes are TRBV25-1 and TRBJ1-1; D uncertain. This CDR3 contains 13 residues. Deletions cut 6 bases from V and 4 bases from J, with 12 bases between. Germline CDR1 is MGHDK and CDR2 is SYGVNS.

The chain has TRBV3-1 (or the pseudogene TRBV3-2) and TRBJ1-1; no clear D. This CDR3 has 15 residues. The germline V gene has CDR1 LGHDT and CDR2 YNNKEL (reference sequence). The V end lost 1 base, the J end lost 2 bases, and 11 bases lay between the germline ends. The CDR3, as DNA: TGTGCCAGCAGCCAAGGGGCGAAGAGTAACACTGAAGCTTTCTTT. It encodes CASSQGAKSNTEAFF.

This clone is a singleton in its sample. This chain joins TRBV7-9 and TRBJ1-4; perhaps TRBD1 as D (6 bases). V dropped 2 bases and J dropped 8 bases, with 15 bases sitting between them. CDR1 SEHNR and CDR2 FQNEAQ come from the germline V gene (reference sequence). The CDR3 covers 15 residues. The DNA of the CDR3 is TGTGCCAGCAGCTTAACGACAGGTTCTCGGGAAAAACTGTTTTTT. It translates to CASSLTTGSREKLFF.

The genes are TRBV12-2 and TRBJ1-2; the DNA was not compared with TRBD1, the D call given in the table. TRBV12-2 is given as a pseudogene. CDR3 length: 19 amino acids. The CDR3 here is CASRLGGESRGIANYGYTF. The DNA of the CDR3 is TGTGCAAGTCGCTTAGGAGGGGAAAGCAGGGGAATCGCTAACTATGGCTACACCTTC.

V gene TRBV11-2 combines with J gene TRBJ1-3, with D perhaps matching TRBD1 (5 bases). This CDR3 is built from 16 residues. Looked up from germline, CDR1 is SGHAT and CDR2 is FQNNGV. V lost 3 bases to trimming and J lost 2 bases, with 14 bases between them. CDR3 region: CASSFLSGAPGNTIYF. For the CDR3, the DNA is TGTGCCAGCAGCTTCCTCAGCGGGGCCCCTGGAAACACCATATATTTT.

DNA of the CDR3: TGTGCCAGCAGCCGCTCCGGGGAAAACACTGAAGCTTTCTTT. It translates to CASSRSGENTEAFF. The V gene is TRBV7-9, the J gene TRBJ1-1; D unclear. The germline V and J ends were trimmed by 5 bases and 2 bases, with 12 bases remaining between them. This CDR3 contains 14 residues. The germline V gene has CDR1 SEHNR and CDR2 FQNEAQ (reference sequence).

This sequence joins TRBV2 and TRBJ1-5, with 11 positions matching TRBD1. The germline V gene has CDR1 SNHLY and CDR2 FYNNEI. Unmatched junction bases numbered 14, after V lost 4 bases and J lost 6 bases. This CDR3 has 18 amino acids. CDR3 region: CASSGPRDRGKVGQPQHF. The CDR3 DNA reads as TGTGCCAGCAGTGGCCCCCGGGACAGGGGGAAAGTGGGTCAGCCCCAGCATTTT.

The J gene is TRBJ1-5, the V gene TRBV5-8; D is perhaps TRBD1 (6 bases). This CDR3 is 14 amino acids long. Germline assignment: CDR1 SGHTS and CDR2 YDEGEE. Trimming took 3 bases from V and 7 from J, leaving 14 bases between them. The CDR3 region has the DNA TGTGCCAGCAGCTCCTGGGGGCGATCCCAGCCCCAGCATTTT. Amino acid sequence: CASSSWGRSQPQHF.

V is TRBV20-1 and J is TRBJ1-5; no clear D gene. Germline values: CDR1 DFQATT, CDR2 SNEGSKA (reference sequence). V lost 5 bases and J 3 bases, leaving 5 bases between the germline ends. This CDR3 has 11 residues. This CDR3 reads CSARDNQPQHF. The CDR3 nucleotides are TGCAGTGCTCGGGACAATCAGCCCCAGCATTTT.

The chain combines TRBV2 with TRBJ2-3, with a possible D match to TRBD2 (6 bases). The CDR3 spans 14 residues. The germline V gene has CDR1 SNHLY and CDR2 FYNNEI. Trimming took 10 bases from V and 4 from J, leaving 18 bases between them. The CDR3 is CAKKGLAIPDTQYF. CDR3 sequence (DNA): TGTGCCAAGAAGGGGCTAGCGATCCCAGATACGCAGTATTTT.